The sequence of this TCR beta chain was determined in a study of T cell responses to AZD1222 COVID-19 vaccine. The table came from immunoSEQ multiplex PCR; TCRdb's copy has only in-frame clones and leaves some out. There are about 180,000 clones in the sample; around 89% occur only once, and more than 4% lies in the top ten. The sample in question was peripheral blood, obtained 28 days after the second dose of the MenACWY control vaccine. The TCR was taken from an adult who received the MenACWY meningococcal vaccine as a control.

CDR3: CASSFGGGRTDTQYF. Here the CDR3 DNA reads TGTGCCAGCAGTTTTGGGGGAGGGAGAACAGATACGCAGTATTTT. The chain couples TRBV28 to TRBJ2-3, with 7 bases aligning to TRBD2. Germline V gives CDR1 MDHEN, CDR2 SYDVKM. J lost 3 bases, V lost 3 bases, and 6 bases had no gene match. The CDR3 is 15 amino acids.